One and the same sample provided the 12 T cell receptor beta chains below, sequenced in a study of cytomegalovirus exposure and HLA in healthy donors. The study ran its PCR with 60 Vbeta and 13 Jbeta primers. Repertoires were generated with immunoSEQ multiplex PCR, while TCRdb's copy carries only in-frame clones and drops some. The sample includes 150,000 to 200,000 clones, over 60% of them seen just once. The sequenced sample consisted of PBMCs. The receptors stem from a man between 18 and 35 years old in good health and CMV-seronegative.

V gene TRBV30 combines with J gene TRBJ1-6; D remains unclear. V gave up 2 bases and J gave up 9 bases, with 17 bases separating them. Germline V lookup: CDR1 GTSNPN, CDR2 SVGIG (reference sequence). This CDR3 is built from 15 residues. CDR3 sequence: CAWSSTSRPSSPLHF. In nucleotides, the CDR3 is TGTGCCTGGAGTAGCACCTCACGCCCCTCTTCACCCCTCCACTTT.

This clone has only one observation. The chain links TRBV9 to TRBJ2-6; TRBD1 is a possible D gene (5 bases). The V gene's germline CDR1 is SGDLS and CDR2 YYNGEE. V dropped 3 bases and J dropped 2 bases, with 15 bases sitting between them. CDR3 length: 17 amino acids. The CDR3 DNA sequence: TGTGCCAGCAGCGCGTACCTCCAGGGAACTGGGGCCAACGTCCTGACTTTC. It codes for CASSAYLQGTGANVLTF.

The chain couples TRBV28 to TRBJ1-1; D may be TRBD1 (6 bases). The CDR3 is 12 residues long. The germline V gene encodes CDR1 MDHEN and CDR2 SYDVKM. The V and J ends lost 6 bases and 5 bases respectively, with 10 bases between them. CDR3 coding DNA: TGTGCCAGCAGCGACCAGGGGACTGAAGCTTTCTTT. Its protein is CASSDQGTEAFF.

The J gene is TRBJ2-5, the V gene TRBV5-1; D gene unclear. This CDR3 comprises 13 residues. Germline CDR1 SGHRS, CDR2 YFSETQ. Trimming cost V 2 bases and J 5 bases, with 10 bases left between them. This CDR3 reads CASSLGPGETQYF. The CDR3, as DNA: TGCGCCAGCAGCTTAGGTCCCGGGGAGACCCAGTACTTC.

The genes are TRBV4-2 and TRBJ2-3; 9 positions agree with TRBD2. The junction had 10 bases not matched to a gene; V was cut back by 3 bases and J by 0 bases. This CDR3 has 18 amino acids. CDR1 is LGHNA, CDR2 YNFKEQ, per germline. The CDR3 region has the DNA TGTGCCAGCAGCCACCCCTCGGCGGGAGGGCCGAGCACAGATACGCAGTATTTT. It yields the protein CASSHPSAGGPSTDTQYF.

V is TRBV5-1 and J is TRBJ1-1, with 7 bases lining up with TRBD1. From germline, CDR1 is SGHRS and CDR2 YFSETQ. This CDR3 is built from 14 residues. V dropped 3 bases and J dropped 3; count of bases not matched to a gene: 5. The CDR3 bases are TGCGCCAGCAGCTCGGGGACAGCTTACACTGAAGCTTTCTTT. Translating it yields CASSSGTAYTEAFF. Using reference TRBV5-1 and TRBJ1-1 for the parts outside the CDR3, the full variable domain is KAGVTQTPRYLIKTRGQQVTLSCSPISGHRSVSWYQQTPGQGLQFLFEYFSETQRNKGNFPGRFSGRQFSNSRSEMNVSTLELGDSALYLCASSSGTAYTEAFFGQGTRLTVV.

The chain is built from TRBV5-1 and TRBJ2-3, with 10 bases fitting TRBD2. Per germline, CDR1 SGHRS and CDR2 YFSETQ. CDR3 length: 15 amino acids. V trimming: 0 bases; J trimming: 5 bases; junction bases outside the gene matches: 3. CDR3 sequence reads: CASSLVRTSGDTQYF. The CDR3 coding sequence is TGCGCCAGCAGCTTGGTGCGGACTAGCGGAGATACGCAGTATTTT.

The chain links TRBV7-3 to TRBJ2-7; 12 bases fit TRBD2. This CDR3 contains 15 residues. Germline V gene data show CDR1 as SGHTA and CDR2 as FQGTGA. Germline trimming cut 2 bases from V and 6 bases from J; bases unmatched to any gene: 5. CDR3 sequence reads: CASSLGTSGPSEQYF. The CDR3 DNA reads TGTGCCAGCAGCTTAGGGACTAGCGGGCCCAGCGAGCAGTACTTC.

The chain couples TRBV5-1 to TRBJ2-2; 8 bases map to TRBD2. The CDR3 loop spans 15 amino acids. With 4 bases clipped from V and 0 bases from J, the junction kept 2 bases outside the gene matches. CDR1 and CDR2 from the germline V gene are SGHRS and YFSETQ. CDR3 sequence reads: CASSVAGSNTGELFF. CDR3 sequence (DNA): TGCGCCAGCAGCGTAGCGGGGTCGAACACCGGGGAGCTGTTTTTT.

As DNA, the CDR3 is TGTGCCTGGAGTTTCGGGGGGGGGATAGAGACCCAGTACTTC. This sequence encodes CAWSFGGGIETQYF. V is TRBV30 and J is TRBJ2-5, with 8 bases aligning to TRBD2. CDR1 is GTSNPN, CDR2 SVGIG, per germline (reference sequence). The trim removed 2 bases at V and 4 bases at J, leaving 6 bases unmatched. The CDR3 covers 14 residues. The whole variable domain, remainder taken from reference TRBV30 and TRBJ2-5, is SQTIHQWPATLVQPVGSPLSLECTVEGTSNPNLYWYRQAAGRGLQLLFYSVGIGQISSEVPQNLSASRPQDRQFILSSKKLLLSDSGFYLCAWSFGGGIETQYFGPGTRLLVL.

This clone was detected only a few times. The CDR3 DNA sequence: TGTGCCAGCAGCCTACAGGGGGCTGGTAGCTATGGCTACACCTTC. The encoded protein is CASSLQGAGSYGYTF. This chain uses TRBV2 with TRBJ1-2, with 9 bases that match TRBD1. The CDR3 is 15 residues long. The junction had 9 bases not matched to a gene; V was cut back by 6 bases and J by 4 bases. The germline gives CDR1 SNHLY, CDR2 FYNNEI.

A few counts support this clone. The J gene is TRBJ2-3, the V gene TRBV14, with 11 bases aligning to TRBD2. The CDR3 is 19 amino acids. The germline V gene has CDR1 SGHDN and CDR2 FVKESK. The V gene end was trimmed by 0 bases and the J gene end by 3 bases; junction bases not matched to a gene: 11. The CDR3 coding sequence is TGTGCCAGCAGCCAAGAGTCTAGCGGGAGGTCGAGGGCAACAGATACGCAGTATTTT. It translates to CASSQESSGRSRATDTQYF.